This T cell receptor (beta chain) was profiled in a study of blood T cells in healthy people across ages. Study outcomes and limitations: Changes seen in expanded clonotypes were possibly confounded by donor CMV status left unknown. Strong correlation existed between TCR beta diversity and naive T cell percentage.

Germline V lookup: CDR1 LGHNA, CDR2 YSLEER. CDR3 length: 16 residues. V lost 1 base and J lost 7; bases outside the gene matches: 9. Then a second PCR, running about 6 to 11 cycles, was carried out with a sample-barcoded 5' primer and a J-beta primer mix. TCRdb analysed the 5' RACE reads with MiXCR anew, one entry per CDR3 protein. The table includes over a million distinct CDR3 sequences, under 55% detected once. Every participating donor contributed 7.5 to 10 milliliters of peripheral blood through a draw. Concerning this clonotype: Its target is not known.

Sequenced material: blood. The clonotype originates from a woman aged 18 to 35 in good health. J is TRBJ2-1 and V is TRBV4-3, with TRBD2 matching over 8 bases. The CDR3 coding sequence is TGCGCCAGCAGCCAAGGTCGTGGGACTAGGATGAATGAGCAGTTCTTC. Amino acids: CASSQGRGTRMNEQFF.